The source of this TCR beta chain is a study of T-cell reconstitution after alpha-beta-depleted transplantation in children. Study-level findings and limits: For some patients, TCRbeta diversity was high at day 60 because of recipient T cells and thymic progenitors that survived.

Germline V gene lookup returns CDR1 SGHVS and CDR2 FQNEAQ. Trimming left V 1 base short and J 5 bases short, with 14 bases between. This CDR3 spans 16 amino acids. The TCRbeta library incorporated unique molecular identifiers. TCRdb analysed the PCR reads with MiXCR anew, one entry per CDR3 protein. The data show about 290,000 distinct CDR3 sequences, around 9.1% seen once. This clonotype was counted at least ten times. The antigen is undetermined. The sequences come from PBMCs, collected before TCRalphabeta/CD19-depleted stem cell transplant. The receptor was derived from a boy under two years old with acute myeloid leukemia, due to receive a stem cell transplant. This chain connects TRBV7-8 to TRBJ1-4; D uncertain. The CDR3 DNA follows: TGTGCCAGCAGCTTAGAGGGATTCAAGCACAATGAAAAACTGTTTTTT. The encoded protein is CASSLEGFKHNEKLFF.